These T cell receptor beta chains were read from a single sample in a study of blood T cell repertoires in COVID-19. Generated by immunoSEQ multiplex PCR, the TCRdb table keeps only in-frame clones and is missing some. Of roughly 75,000 clones in the sample, about four fifths were seen once. The material sequenced was peripheral blood. These receptor sequences come from a man aged 70-80 years with acute or convalescent COVID-19. Both conserved end residues are trimmed from each CDR3.

CDR3 protein,V gene,J gene
ASSLDSSGNTIY,TRBV3-1/TRBV3-2,TRBJ1-3
ASSLTSYSYNEQF,TRBV5-6,TRBJ2-1
ASSVQVTDTQY,TRBV19,TRBJ2-3
ASSAFTGSNQPQH,TRBV9,TRBJ1-5
ASSEAGGNSGANVLT,TRBV6-1,TRBJ2-6
ASSRGTSRSYNEQF,TRBV4-1,TRBJ2-1
ASSQAANNEQF,TRBV3-1/TRBV3-2,TRBJ2-1
ASILTGTGGARAF,TRBV28,TRBJ1-1
AWTNTGDQPQH,TRBV30,TRBJ1-5
ASSESTEAF,TRBV19,TRBJ1-1
ASSSTTYEQY,TRBV5-1,TRBJ2-7
ASSLYLGGFAGNTIY,TRBV7-9,TRBJ1-3
ASSLQAMNTEAF,TRBV7-3,TRBJ1-1
ASSLDVNTEAF,TRBV11-2,TRBJ1-1
ASSLMNTEAF,TRBV6-2/TRBV6-3,TRBJ1-1
ASGTSGNEQF,TRBV12-5,TRBJ2-1
ASVPTFIRGSTYNEQF,TRBV25-1,TRBJ2-1
ASNSDRGQPQH,TRBV19,TRBJ1-5
ASSLDGRRDEQY,TRBV5-1,TRBJ2-7
ASSRLGQGIYEQY,TRBV27,TRBJ2-7
ATSRETGGIETQY,TRBV15,TRBJ2-5
ASTPLGATSGIYEQY,TRBV28,TRBJ2-7
ASSRGQDQPQH,TRBV18,TRBJ1-5
AWSRPGLANEQF,TRBV30,TRBJ2-1
ASSPPSSLTDTQY,TRBV28,TRBJ2-3
ASSLDVVAGAPSSTDTQY,TRBV7-8,TRBJ2-3
AISEEGWGEGEQF,TRBV10-3,TRBJ2-1
ASSSGSNEKLF,TRBV7-8,TRBJ1-4
ASWKVVWPHPGYGYT,TRBV11-3,TRBJ1-2
ASSLRSVAGSYNEQF,TRBV7-9,TRBJ2-1
ASSDSRQGNYGYT,TRBV6-4,TRBJ1-2
ASSPTADLADTQY,TRBV6-5,TRBJ2-3
ASSSQTGSGNSPLH,TRBV5-1,TRBJ1-6
ASSLAGQGRGEGTQY,TRBV5-1,TRBJ2-5
ASSLRSNLGTDTQY,TRBV5-4,TRBJ2-3
ASSLGGRNEKLF,TRBV5-4,TRBJ1-4
ASSPAGAETQY,TRBV5-1,TRBJ2-5
ASSPAGGTEAF,TRBV5-1,TRBJ1-1
ASGTRAGGSDTQY,TRBV3-1/TRBV3-2,TRBJ2-3
ASSPLQGPSNQPQH,TRBV18,TRBJ1-5
ASSRTSGTTYEQY,TRBV5-1,TRBJ2-7
ASSAQGLNTEAF,TRBV19,TRBJ1-1
ASGQGDTGELF,TRBV5-1,TRBJ2-2
ASSASGTSGTYQPQH,TRBV2,TRBJ1-5
AWSKSTAPLH,TRBV30,TRBJ1-6
ASAVGGNTGELF,TRBV28,TRBJ2-2
ASSPNGQSLNYGYT,TRBV18,TRBJ1-2
AIRAGTGAYEQY,TRBV10-3,TRBJ2-7
ASSQTADTQY,TRBV9,TRBJ2-3
AISEPIAGEGDNEQF,TRBV10-3,TRBJ2-1
ASSSIPGQGADYGYT,TRBV7-9,TRBJ1-2
ASSQGSWTGGF,TRBV4-2,TRBJ2-1
ASSWRRPLDDTQY,TRBV7-2,TRBJ2-3
ASRPYRADYNFEQY,TRBV5-6,TRBJ2-7
ASSRNPRGTEAF,TRBV6-5,TRBJ1-1